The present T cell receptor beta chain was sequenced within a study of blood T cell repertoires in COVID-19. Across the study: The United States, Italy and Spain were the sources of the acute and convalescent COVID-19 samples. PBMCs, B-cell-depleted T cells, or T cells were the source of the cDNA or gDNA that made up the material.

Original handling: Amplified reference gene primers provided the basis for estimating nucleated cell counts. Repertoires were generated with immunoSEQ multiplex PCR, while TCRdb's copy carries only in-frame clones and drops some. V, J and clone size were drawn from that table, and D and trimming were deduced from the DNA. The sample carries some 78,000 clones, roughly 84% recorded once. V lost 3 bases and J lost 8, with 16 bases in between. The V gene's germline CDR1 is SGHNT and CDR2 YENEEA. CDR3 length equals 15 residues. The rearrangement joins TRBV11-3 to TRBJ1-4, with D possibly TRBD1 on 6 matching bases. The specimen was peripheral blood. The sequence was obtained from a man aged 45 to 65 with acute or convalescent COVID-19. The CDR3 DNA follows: TGTGCCAGCAGCTTGGGCTCAGGGGCGGGCGAAAAACTGTTTTTT. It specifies CASSLGSGAGEKLFF.